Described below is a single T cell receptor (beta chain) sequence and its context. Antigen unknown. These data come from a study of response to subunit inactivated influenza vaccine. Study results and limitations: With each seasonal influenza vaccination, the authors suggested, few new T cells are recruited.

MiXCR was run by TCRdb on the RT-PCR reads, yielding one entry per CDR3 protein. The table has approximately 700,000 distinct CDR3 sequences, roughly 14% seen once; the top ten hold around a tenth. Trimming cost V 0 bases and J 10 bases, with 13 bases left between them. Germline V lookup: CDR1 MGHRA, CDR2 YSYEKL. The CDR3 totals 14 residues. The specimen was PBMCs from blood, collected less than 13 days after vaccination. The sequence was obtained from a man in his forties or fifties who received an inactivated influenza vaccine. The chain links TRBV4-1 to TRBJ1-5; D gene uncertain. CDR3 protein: CASSQEPTHEPQHF. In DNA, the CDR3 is TGCGCCAGCAGCCAAGAGCCCACACACGAACCCCAGCATTTT.